A single T cell receptor (beta chain) is shown here with its context. Its antigen is as yet unknown. TCRdb passed the 5' RACE reads through MiXCR, listing each CDR3 protein once. The table shows some 400,000 distinct CDR3 sequences, with approximately 20% occurring only once. This sample stems from a study of CD8 T cells in ankylosing spondylitis. CDR1 is SQVTM and CDR2 is ANQGSEA in the germline V gene. There are 13 residues in the CDR3. Trimming shortened V by 3 bases and J by 0 bases, and 9 bases separated the two germline ends. Findings and caveats of the study: In ankylosing spondylitis blood, a motif of roughly 8 highly homologous TCR beta variants appeared characteristic.

The chain is built from TRBV29-1 and TRBJ2-7, with D uncertain. Material: blood, either unsorted or a sorted T cell fraction (not recorded which). This TCR was recovered from a male donor with ankylosing spondylitis. Here the CDR3 reads CSVEVSSSYEQYF. The CDR3 coding sequence is TGCAGCGTTGAGGTCTCAAGCTCCTACGAGCAGTACTTC.